The TCR beta chain under discussion was sequenced for a study of regulatory T cells in long-lasting Graves disease. Whole-study context: The criterion for persistent Graves' disease was over 5 years of antithyroid drugs with positive TSH receptor antibodies. Study-level findings and limits: Persistent disease favored TRBV28, TRBJ1-2 and TRBJ2-5. Newly diagnosed patients shared 950 to 1,000 public clonotypes; persistent patients shared approximately 2,700.

The J segment lost 2 bases and the V segment lost 7 bases, leaving 5 bases of the junction unmatched. In germline, CDR1 is SNHLY, CDR2 FYNNEI. The CDR3 loop spans 13 amino acids. The table lists this clonotype with many counts. The antigen remains undetermined. Sequencing libraries for TCR beta were prepared with iRepertoire HTBI primers and Arm-PCR of CDR3 regions. TCRdb called the multiplex PCR reads again in MiXCR, with one record for every CDR3 protein. The table lists 700,000 or so distinct CDR3 sequences, approximately 31% of them singletons. Stated time point: persistent/refractory GD, antithyroid drugs over 5 years with positive TRAb. The TCR library was prepared using RNA isolated from PBMCs. Xi'an, China, was home to the endocrinology department that provided patients.

V gene TRBV2 combines with J gene TRBJ2-7, with 7 nucleotides matching TRBD2. This receptor was identified in a female donor with Graves disease. This specimen consisted of peripheral blood mononuclear cells (PBMCs), obtained when the disease was refractory, from a patient treated with antithyroid drugs. The CDR3 DNA sequence: TGTGCCAGCACCAAGACTAGCCCCTACGAGCAGTACTTC. Amino acids: CASTKTSPYEQYF.